Below are 10 T cell receptor beta chains sequenced from a single sample in a study of OX40 agonist ivuxolimab in advanced cancers. Libraries were built with the immunoSEQ multiplex PCR assay. The source is immuneACCESS, and TCRdb retained only in-frame sequences with V and J called. Part of the clones is not carried over; for the studies checked, unresolved V genes explain less than half of this, and the remainder is unexplained. The sample table contains 79,000 or so clones; only one count was recorded for roughly 85% of them. Less than 0.8% of the sample lies in the top ten. The source material was CD4+ or CD8+ T cells sorted from blood, sampled in a trial of the OX40 agonist ivuxolimab. The source is an adult with an advanced solid tumor such as melanoma, head and neck, liver or kidney cancer.

The chain combines TRBV30 with TRBJ2-2; D may be TRBD2 (6 bases). The germline CDR1 and CDR2 sequences are GTSNPN and SVGIG (reference sequence). The CDR3 runs 12 residues. The CDR3, as DNA: TGTGCAAGGGACTTCTACACCGGGGAGCTGTTTTTT. Amino acid sequence: CARDFYTGELFF.

This chain links TRBV6-5 with TRBJ1-2; D not resolved. Germline CDR1 reads MNHEY; CDR2 reads SVGAGI. Between the trimmed V and J ends, which lost 8 bases and 12 bases, there was a span of 19 bases. The length of the CDR3 is 12 residues. The CDR3 region is CASGVRAGRNTF. DNA of the CDR3: TGTGCCAGCGGGGTCCGGGCCGGCAGAAACACCTTC.

This clone was seen only a few times. V gene TRBV5-6 combines with J gene TRBJ1-6; D remains ambiguous. V lost 2 bases and J lost 10, with 13 bases in between. Germline CDR1 and CDR2: SGHDT and YYEEEE. The CDR3 loop spans 14 amino acids. CDR3 loop: CASSFNLGGSPLHF. The CDR3, as DNA: TGTGCCAGCAGCTTTAATCTGGGAGGCTCACCCCTCCACTTT.

The chain has TRBV14 and TRBJ1-1, with a tentative D call TRBD1 (6 bases). The V gene lost 1 base and the J gene lost 4 bases, with 16 bases spanning the gap. Germline V gene sequence: CDR1 SGHDN, CDR2 FVKESK. This CDR3 comprises 16 residues. This CDR3 reads CASSQAQGSQGTEAFF. In DNA form, the CDR3 reads TGTGCCAGCAGCCAAGCACAGGGTAGCCAGGGCACTGAAGCTTTCTTT.

The chain uses TRBV30 and TRBJ1-2; no clear D. Germline CDR1 and CDR2: GTSNPN and SVGIG (reference sequence). The CDR3 consists of 11 residues. V was trimmed by 2 bases and J by 3 bases, leaving 4 bases between them. The CDR3 is CAWSTYYGYTF. The CDR3 DNA is TGTGCCTGGAGTACTTACTATGGCTACACCTTC.

The genes are TRBV11-2 and TRBJ2-3, with D perhaps matching TRBD2 (6 bases). This CDR3 is 14 amino acids long. The V gene's germline CDR1 is SGHAT and CDR2 FQNNGV. The germline V and J ends were trimmed by 2 bases and 4 bases, with 10 bases remaining between them. CDR3 sequence: CASSLQGGADTQYF. The CDR3 DNA reads as TGTGCCAGCAGCTTACAAGGCGGGGCAGATACGCAGTATTTT.

The chain combines TRBV10-3 with TRBJ2-5; 8 bases fit TRBD2. The CDR3 has 15 residues. CDR1 ENHRY and CDR2 SYGVKD come from the germline V gene. V shed 3 bases and J 5 bases; nucleotides not matched to a gene: 8. The DNA of the CDR3 is TGTGCCATCAGTGAAGCCGGGGGGGCGTTGGAGACCCAGTACTTC. Translated, it gives CAISEAGGALETQYF.

The genes are TRBV11-2 and TRBJ2-5; D gene ambiguous. The germline V and J ends were trimmed by 5 bases and 2 bases, with 21 bases remaining between them. Germline V gene sequence: CDR1 SGHAT, CDR2 FQNNGV. The CDR3 loop spans 17 amino acids. CDR3 sequence reads: CASSPARQAYPQETQYF. CDR3 nucleotide sequence: TGTGCCAGCAGCCCGGCCCGGCAGGCCTACCCTCAAGAGACCCAGTACTTC. Filled out from reference TRBV11-2 and TRBJ2-5, the complete variable domain reads EAGVAQSPRYKIIEKRQSVAFWCNPISGHATLYWYQQILGQGPKLLIQFQNNGVVDDSQLPKDRFSAERLKGVDSTLKIQPAKLEDSAVYLCASSPARQAYPQETQYFGPGTRLLVL.

The rearrangement links TRBV5-4 to TRBJ1-2; D might be TRBD1 (5 bases). The CDR3 runs 14 residues. Germline lookup yields CDR1 SGHNT and CDR2 YYREEE (reference sequence). V lost 10 bases to trimming and J lost 8 bases, with 24 bases between them. CDR3 sequence reads: CAGKKREGAGGYTF. The CDR3 region has the DNA TGTGCCGGAAAGAAAAGGGAAGGGGCGGGCGGCTACACCTTC.

The gene calls are TRBV29-1 and TRBJ1-2, with D possibly being TRBD1 (5 bases). Per the germline V gene, CDR1 is SQVTM and CDR2 is ANQGSEA. Trimming left V 4 bases short and J 6 bases short, with 12 bases between. The CDR3 extends over 12 amino acids. CDR3 nucleotide sequence: TGCAGCGTTGTTGCAGGGTGGGATGGCTACACCTTC. Amino acid sequence: CSVVAGWDGYTF.